The rows below give T cell receptor beta chains drawn from one sample of a study of response to subunit inactivated influenza vaccine. Each CDR3 protein is one row after TCRdb ran MiXCR on the RT-PCR reads. The table records more than 700,000 distinct CDR3 sequences, 21% of them present only once. The specimen comprised PBMCs from blood, sampled around 5 days after vaccination. Receptor source: a man aged 45-65 years who received an inactivated influenza vaccine. The CDR3 runs from the conserved cysteine through the conserved F or W. The D gene is left open where the match is weak. Not every row has a clone size; where given, it reads once, few, many or a size class.

>TRBV6-1|.|.|TRBJ2-7
TGTGCCAGCCATCGCGGGGTGGGTTTTTCCTACGAGCAGTACTTC
CASHRGVGFSYEQYF
>TRBV7-7|few|TRBD1|TRBJ2-7
TGTGCCAGCAGTTATAGGACAGGGGACTTCGAGCAGTACTTC
CASSYRTGDFEQYF
>TRBV4-2|few|.|TRBJ1-2
TGTGCCAGCAGCCAAGAGTCCCGGGGGATCTATGGCTACACCTTC
CASSQESRGIYGYTF
>TRBV24-1|many|.|TRBJ2-1
TGTGCCACCAGTGATTTAGACAGCATCCAGCTCGATGAGCAGTTCTTC
CATSDLDSIQLDEQFF
>TRBV7-9|.|.|TRBJ2-2
TGTGCCAGCCTGGGGGGCACCGGGGAGCTGTTTTTT
CASLGGTGELFF
>TRBV4-3|few|.|TRBJ2-7
TGCGCCAGCAGCCAAGATTGGGGTTCCTACGAGCAGTACTTC
CASSQDWGSYEQYF
>TRBV20-1|few|.|TRBJ1-5
TGCAGTGCTAGAGATTCCCTTTCAGGGGGCAATCAGCCCCAGCATTTT
CSARDSLSGGNQPQHF
>TRBV20-1|.|.|TRBJ2-7
TGCAGTGCTAGACGACCGGGACTTTCCCTTTGGGATAGCGAGCAGTACTTC
CSARRPGLSLWDSEQYF
>TRBV24-1|few|.|TRBJ1-5
TGTGCCACCAGTGATTGGGGCAATCAGCCCCAGCATTTT
CATSDWGNQPQHF
>TRBV28|.|.|TRBJ2-1
TGTGCCAGCAGTTTGCAACTCCTCAATGAGCAGTTCTTC
CASSLQLLNEQFF
>TRBV20-1|.|TRBD2|TRBJ2-7
TGCAGTGCTACGGGACTAGCGGGAGAAACCTACGAGCAGTACTTC
CSATGLAGETYEQYF
>TRBV6-5|once|TRBD2|TRBJ2-6
TGTGCCAGCAGGTTGACTAGCGGGAGTGCTGGGGCCAACGTCCTGACTTTC
CASRLTSGSAGANVLTF
>TRBV12-3/TRBV12-4|few|.|TRBJ2-7
TGTGCCAGCAGCCAAAGGGGGGCGGGCGAGCAGTACTTC
CASSQRGAGEQYF
>TRBV28|few|TRBD2|TRBJ2-3
TGTGCCAGCAGTTTCGTCCTAGCGGGATTTCTCCCAGATACGCAGTATTTT
CASSFVLAGFLPDTQYF
>TRBV4-2|.|TRBD2|TRBJ2-3
TGTGCCAGCAGCCAAGATCTGGCGGGAGCAGATACGCAGTATTTT
CASSQDLAGADTQYF
>TRBV20-1|.|.|TRBJ2-1
TGCAGCCCTGGACAGCCCTACAATGAGCAGTTCTTC
CSPGQPYNEQFF
>TRBV10-3|.|.|TRBJ2-7
TGTGCCATCAGTGGAATTAGCTCCTACGAGCAGTACTTC
CAISGISSYEQYF
>TRBV4-3|.|.|TRBJ1-2
TGCGCCAGCAGCCAAGTGGAGTCATTGGGCCATGGCTACACCTTC
CASSQVESLGHGYTF
>TRBV6-1|few|.|TRBJ2-5
TGTGCCAGCAGCCTTCCTCTGGACGCCCGTGGGCAAGAGACCCAGTACTTC
CASSLPLDARGQETQYF
>TRBV6-1|.|.|TRBJ1-2
TGTGCCAGCTCCCCGCGGGAAGGGTTCTATGGCTACACCTTC
CASSPREGFYGYTF
>TRBV5-1|few|TRBD2|TRBJ2-7
TGCGCCAGCGGTGATAGCGGGGGATCCTACGAGCAGTACTTC
CASGDSGGSYEQYF
>TRBV9|few|TRBD2|TRBJ2-3
TGTGCCAGCAGCATAAGCGGGAGGGCCACAGATACGCAGTATTTT
CASSISGRATDTQYF
>TRBV12-3/TRBV12-4|.|TRBD2|TRBJ2-4
TGTGCCAGCAGTTTGGACGGGACTAGCGGAGATATTCAGTACTTC
CASSLDGTSGDIQYF
>TRBV6-2/TRBV6-3|few|TRBD1|TRBJ2-3
TGTGCCAGCAGTTACCCACCGGGACAGGGAGGCGATACGCAGTATTTT
CASSYPPGQGGDTQYF
>TRBV7-2|.|TRBD1|TRBJ1-4
TGTGCCAGCAGATCGGGGACAGGGTCTAATGAAAAACTGTTTTTT
CASRSGTGSNEKLFF
>TRBV29-1|few|TRBD1|TRBJ2-5
TGCAGCGTTTTAGTATTGGGACAGGTCCAAGAGACCCAGTACTTC
CSVLVLGQVQETQYF
>TRBV28|.|.|TRBJ2-2
TGTGCCAGCAGTTTACGGAGAATTAGCACCGGGGAGCTGTTTTTT
CASSLRRISTGELFF
>TRBV4-2|few|TRBD2|TRBJ2-5
TGTGCCAGCAGCCCGATAGCGGGGGTCCAAGAGACCCAGTACTTC
CASSPIAGVQETQYF
>TRBV20-1|.|TRBD2|TRBJ2-1
TGCAGTGCTAGAGATCATGTGGGAGGGGTAAGGGAGCAGTTCTTC
CSARDHVGGVREQFF
>TRBV7-9|many|TRBD2|TRBJ2-1
TGTGCCAGCAGCTCAAGCGGGGCGAGCTCCTACAATGAGCAGTTCTTC
CASSSSGASSYNEQFF
>TRBV12-3/TRBV12-4|many|.|TRBJ1-2
TGTGCCAGTTCATTTACGGGGGGGACCTATGGCTACACCTTC
CASSFTGGTYGYTF
>TRBV5-6|.|TRBD2|TRBJ2-3
TGTGCCAGCAGCTTATTTGTAGCGGGGGCAGATACGCAGTATTTT
CASSLFVAGADTQYF
>TRBV29-1|many|TRBD1|TRBJ2-7
TGCAGCGTTGGACAGGGGGCGAACTACGAGCAGTACTTC
CSVGQGANYEQYF
>TRBV20-1|.|TRBD2|TRBJ2-1
TGCAGTGCTAGTCCAGCGGGGGACTTTTACAATGAGCAGTTCTTC
CSASPAGDFYNEQFF
>TRBV28|.|.|TRBJ2-7
TGTGCCAGCATGACAGTAGGTGAGCAGTACTTC
CASMTVGEQYF
>TRBV20-1|few|.|TRBJ1-2
TGCAGTGCTGAATGGACAGCTAACTATGGCTACACCTTC
CSAEWTANYGYTF
>TRBV7-2|.|.|TRBJ2-5
TGTGCCAGCAGCCTTTCGCTGTCGGGCGGGGAGACCCAGTACTTC
CASSLSLSGGETQYF
>TRBV6-1|few|TRBD2|TRBJ2-5
TGTGCCAGCGCCACGTCCGGGACTAGTGACGGGGAGACCCAGTACTTC
CASATSGTSDGETQYF
>TRBV4-2|few|TRBD1|TRBJ2-5
TGTGCCAGCAGCCAAGGAGACAGGGGTGTTCTCCTAGAGACCCAGTACTTC
CASSQGDRGVLLETQYF
>TRBV2|.|.|TRBJ2-1
TGTGCCAGCAGTGCGGTGTCAGGGTTTAAGGATGAGCAGTTCTTC
CASSAVSGFKDEQFF
>TRBV5-1|many|.|TRBJ2-7
TGCGCCAGCAGCTTGCAGGGCAGGGAAACCTACGAGCAGTACTTC
CASSLQGRETYEQYF
>TRBV5-5|.|.|TRBJ1-5
TGTGCCAGCAGCTTGGAAGGGTGGGATCAGCCCCAGCATTTT
CASSLEGWDQPQHF
>TRBV11-2|.|.|TRBJ1-4
TGTGCCAGCAGCTTAGGGGGGAGAGCTAATGAAAAACTGTTTTTT
CASSLGGRANEKLFF
>TRBV21-1|few|.|TRBJ2-7
TGTGCCAGCAGCAAACTGCGCACGCAACAGGGGGTATCCTACGAGCAGTACTTC
CASSKLRTQQGVSYEQYF
>TRBV6-2/TRBV6-3|few|TRBD2|TRBJ2-1
TGTGCCAGCATACCGGGACTAGCGTCCAATGAGCAGTTCTTC
CASIPGLASNEQFF